Below, 15 T cell receptor beta chains from the same sample are listed, as sequenced in a study of blood T cell repertoires in COVID-19. The data were produced by immunoSEQ multiplex PCR, yet TCRdb's version contains in-frame clones alone and is incomplete. The sample gives over 100,000 clones, about 85% of which show up once; over 1.2% is in the top ten. Sequencing was done on a sample of peripheral blood. The receptors stem from a man aged 40-49 years with acute or convalescent COVID-19.

The rearrangement joins TRBV3-1 (or the pseudogene TRBV3-2) to TRBJ2-3, with TRBD2 matching 15 bases. After removal of 4 bases from V and 0 bases from J, the junction contained 8 bases not matched to a gene. The germline V gene encodes CDR1 LGHDT and CDR2 YNNKEL (reference sequence). This CDR3 is built from 19 residues. The CDR3 sequence is CASSPGGLAGGHSTDTQYF. CDR3 nucleotide sequence: TGTGCCAGCAGCCCAGGGGGACTAGCGGGGGGCCACAGCACAGATACGCAGTATTTT.

This chain's CDR3 is CARCFGGYEQYF. The CDR3 nucleotides read TGTGCCAGATGCTTCGGGGGCTACGAGCAGTACTTC. V usage is TRBV3-1 (or the pseudogene TRBV3-2) and J usage is TRBJ2-7; TRBD2 might be the D (6 bases). The germline V and J ends were trimmed by 9 bases and 3 bases, with 12 bases remaining between them. Germline CDR1 and CDR2: LGHDT and YNNKEL (reference sequence). This CDR3 contains 12 residues.

The chain combines TRBV14 with TRBJ1-2, with 7 nucleotides matching TRBD1. Germline V gives CDR1 SGHDN, CDR2 FVKESK. CDR3 length: 15 residues. V was pared by 4 bases and J by 0 bases, with 5 bases of the junction left unmatched. In nucleotides, the CDR3 is TGTGCCAGCAGCCCACAGGGGACCGCTAACTATGGCTACACCTTC. It specifies CASSPQGTANYGYTF.

This chain uses TRBV7-9 with TRBJ2-5, with a possible D match to TRBD2 (5 bases). The V and J ends lost 2 bases and 0 bases respectively, with 13 bases between them. CDR1 is SEHNR and CDR2 is FQNEAQ in the germline V gene (reference sequence). The CDR3 covers 16 residues. DNA of the CDR3: TGTGCCAGCAGCTTAAACGGGTTGCGGGACCAAGAGACCCAGTACTTC. It yields the protein CASSLNGLRDQETQYF.

The chain recombines TRBV21-1 with TRBJ2-2; the table gives TRBD1 as D, unverified against the DNA. TRBV21-1 counts as a pseudogene. CDR3 length: 17 residues. The CDR3 sequence: CASSKAPGGADTGELFF. In DNA form, the CDR3 reads TGTGCCAGCAGCAAAGCCCCAGGGGGCGCGGACACCGGGGAGCTGTTTTTT.

The V call is TRBV7-8, the J call TRBJ2-7, with a tentative D call TRBD2 (6 bases). This CDR3 has 16 amino acids. V lost 5 bases and J 7 bases, leaving 24 bases between the germline ends. Germline V gives CDR1 SGHVS, CDR2 FQNEAQ. The CDR3 DNA follows: TGTGCCAGCAGCGCCCAACCCCTCCTTGGAGGGAGAGAGCAGTACTTC. The encoded protein is CASSAQPLLGGREQYF. The full variable domain, with the rest looked up from reference TRBV7-8 and TRBJ2-7, is GAGVSQSPRYKVAKRGQDVALRCDPISGHVSLFWYQQALGQGPEFLTYFQNEAQLDKSGLPSDRFFAERPEGSVSTLKIQRTQQEDSAVYLCASSAQPLLGGREQYFGPGTRLTVT.

The chain recombines TRBV7-9 with TRBJ2-7; possibly TRBD1 for D (5 bases). Germline V gene sequence: CDR1 SEHNR, CDR2 FQNEAQ (reference sequence). The CDR3 runs 16 residues. Trimming cost V 5 bases and J 2 bases, with 19 bases left between them. CDR3 nucleotides: TGTGCCAGCAGCCCCCTCGCAGGGTATCCCCCCTACGAGCAGTACTTC. As protein: CASSPLAGYPPYEQYF.

The rearrangement uses TRBV25-1 and TRBJ2-5; possibly TRBD1 for D (6 bases). Germline CDR1 reads MGHDK; CDR2 reads SYGVNS. V was clipped by 5 bases and J by 4 bases, with 14 bases between them. The CDR3 runs to 14 residues. This CDR3 is CASSNRDKRETQYF. CDR3 DNA sequence: TGTGCCAGCAGTAACCGGGACAAGCGAGAGACCCAGTACTTC.

This rearrangement joins TRBV2 to TRBJ2-7, with 13 bases fitting TRBD2. The germline CDR1 and CDR2 sequences are SNHLY and FYNNEI. The CDR3 contains 12 residues. V gave up 8 bases and J gave up 7 bases; unmatched junction bases: 2. CDR3 amino acids: CASGGLAGEQYF. The CDR3 region has the DNA TGTGCCAGCGGGGGACTAGCGGGGGAGCAGTACTTC.

V usage is TRBV3-1 (or the pseudogene TRBV3-2) and J usage is TRBJ2-3, with D perhaps TRBD2 (6 bases). CDR3 length equals 15 residues. The V end lost 3 bases, the J end lost 2 bases, and 12 bases lay between the germline ends. The germline V gene has CDR1 LGHDT and CDR2 YNNKEL (reference sequence). The CDR3 spells CASSHLRDFTDTQYF. CDR3 sequence (DNA): TGTGCCAGCAGCCATCTAAGGGACTTCACAGATACGCAGTATTTT.

The chain combines TRBV7-3 with TRBJ2-3; 8 bases align to TRBD1. This CDR3 has 14 amino acids. CDR1 SGHTA and CDR2 FQGTGA come from the germline V gene. The V gene end was trimmed by 5 bases and the J gene end by 4 bases; junction bases not matched to a gene: 5. The CDR3 DNA sequence: TGTGCCAGCAGCGCCGGACAGGGTTCAGATACGCAGTATTTT. Amino acids: CASSAGQGSDTQYF.

The J gene is TRBJ2-7, the V gene TRBV18; TRBD2 matches 8 bases. Germline V gives CDR1 KGHSH, CDR2 LQKENI. CDR3 size: 16 residues. Trimming removed 3 bases from V and 5 bases from J; junction bases left unmatched: 12. CDR3 protein: CASSPTSNGGANEQYF. The CDR3 DNA follows: TGTGCCAGCTCACCCACTTCTAACGGGGGGGCGAACGAGCAGTACTTC.

The V gene is TRBV6-5, the J gene TRBJ1-2, with TRBD1 as a possible D gene (6 bases). Germline lookup yields CDR1 MNHEY and CDR2 SVGAGI. The CDR3 extends over 14 amino acids. The ends were cut back, 6 bases at V and 4 bases at J, with 15 bases in the middle. CDR3 residues: CASSLLGGVYGYTF. The CDR3 DNA sequence: TGTGCCAGCAGCCTACTAGGGGGGGTCTATGGCTACACCTTC.

J is TRBJ2-7 and V is TRBV18; D is possibly TRBD1 (5 bases). Germline assignment: CDR1 KGHSH and CDR2 LQKENI. The CDR3 sequence is 14 residues long. Trimming cost V 6 bases and J 3 bases, with 15 bases left between them. The CDR3 protein is CASSVRKGDYEQYF. The CDR3 coding sequence is TGTGCCAGCTCGGTGCGGAAAGGGGACTACGAGCAGTACTTC.

This chain joins TRBV9 and TRBJ2-1; D is perhaps TRBD2 (6 bases). The CDR3 extends over 17 amino acids. The germline gives CDR1 SGDLS, CDR2 YYNGEE. The V end lost 4 bases, the J end lost 12 bases, and 29 bases lay between the germline ends. CDR3 sequence: CASSPEMVADRGHGQFF. The CDR3 nucleotides read TGTGCCAGCAGCCCCGAAATGGTAGCGGATCGTGGGCATGGGCAGTTCTTC.